The entry below gives a single T cell receptor (beta chain) sequence along with its context. Its antigen is not identified. Described treatment: approximately 18 received Ad26.COV2.S at low or high dose, single or two shots; about 5 received placebo; per-sample allocation not given. Sampling was done on day 63 after the first vaccine or placebo injection. Boston provided a donor who was an adult aged 18-55 years. This sample is drawn from a study of Ad26.COV2.S vaccination and SARS-CoV-2 variants. Overall study: Once or twice, 56 days apart, Ad26.COV2.S was delivered intramuscularly. Whole-study results and caveats: Vaccine and placebo recipients had comparable breadth of non-spike TCRs. Vaccinees reportedly had broad spike-specific CD8+ and CD4+ T cell responses.

Trimming left V 0 bases short and J 6 bases short, with 5 bases between. CDR3 length: 12 amino acids. Germline V gives CDR1 SGHTS, CDR2 YDEGEE. Profiling relied on immunoSEQ multiplex PCR, and the TCRdb table lists in-frame clones only, not all of them. The sample has about 500,000 clones, about 89% seen once; the top ten hold about 1.7%. The sequence derives from a person between 18 and 65 years old who received the Ad26.COV2.S COVID-19 vaccine or a placebo. The V gene is TRBV5-8, the J gene TRBJ2-3; D call uncertain. Sequencing was performed on peripheral blood, taken in a trial of Ad26.COV2.S vaccine versus placebo. CDR3 in amino acids: CASSLARDTQYF. CDR3 DNA sequence: TGTGCCAGCAGCTTGGCCAGGGATACGCAGTATTTT.